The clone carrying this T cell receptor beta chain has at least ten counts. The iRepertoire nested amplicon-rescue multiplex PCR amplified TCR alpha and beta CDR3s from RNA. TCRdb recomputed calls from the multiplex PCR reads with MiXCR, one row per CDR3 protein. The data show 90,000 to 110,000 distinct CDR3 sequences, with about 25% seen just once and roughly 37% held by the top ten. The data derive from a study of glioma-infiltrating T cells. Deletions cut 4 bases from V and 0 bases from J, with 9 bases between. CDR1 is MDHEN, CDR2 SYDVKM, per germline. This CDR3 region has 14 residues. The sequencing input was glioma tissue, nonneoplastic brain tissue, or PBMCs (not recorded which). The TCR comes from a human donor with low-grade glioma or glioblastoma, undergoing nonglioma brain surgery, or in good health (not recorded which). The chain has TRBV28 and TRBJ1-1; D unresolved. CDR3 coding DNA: TGTGCCAGCAGTTCAAGTTCTATGAACACTGAAGCTTTCTTT. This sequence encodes CASSSSSMNTEAFF.